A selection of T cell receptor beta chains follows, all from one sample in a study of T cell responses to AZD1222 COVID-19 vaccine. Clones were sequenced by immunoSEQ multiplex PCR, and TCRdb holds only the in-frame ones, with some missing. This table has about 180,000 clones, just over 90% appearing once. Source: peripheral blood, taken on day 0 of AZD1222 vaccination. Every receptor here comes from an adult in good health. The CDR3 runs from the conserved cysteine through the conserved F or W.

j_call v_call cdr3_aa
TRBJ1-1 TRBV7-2 CASSQRRGTANTEAFF
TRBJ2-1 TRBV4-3 CASSQDVVGGDYNEQFF
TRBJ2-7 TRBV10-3 CAISETRLSTGEQYF
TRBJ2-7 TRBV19 CASRAGGAYEQYF
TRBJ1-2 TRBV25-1 CASRSKGVDYGYTF
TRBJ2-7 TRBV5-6 CASSLAATGFVSYEQYF
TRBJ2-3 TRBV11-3 CASSLRAESTDTQYF
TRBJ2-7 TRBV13 CASSVGPSQQYF
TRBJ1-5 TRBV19 CASSPQKNQPQHF
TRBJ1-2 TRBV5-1 CASSLPEQGYGYTF
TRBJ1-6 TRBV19 CASRTVRSSYNSPLHF
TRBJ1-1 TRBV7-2 CASSLGGGRANTEAFF
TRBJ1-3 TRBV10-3 CAISESAHRNSISGNTIYF
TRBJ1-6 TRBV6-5 CASSPGRGDSPLHF
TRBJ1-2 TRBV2 CASSDLSGDYGYTF
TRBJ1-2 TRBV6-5 CASSNRRGYTF
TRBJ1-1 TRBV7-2 CASSLGLGQGATEAFF
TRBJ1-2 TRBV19 CASRQGAGNYGYTF
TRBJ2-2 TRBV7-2 CASNSGTGELFF
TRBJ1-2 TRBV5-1 CASSTSDGASAF
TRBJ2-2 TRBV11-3 CASSPRMGQHTGELFF
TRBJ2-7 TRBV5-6 CASSLGGDSYEQYF
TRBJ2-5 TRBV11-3 CASSLGSGGAGETQYF
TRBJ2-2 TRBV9 CASSVVGSGELFF
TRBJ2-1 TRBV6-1 CASSEMESSYNEQFF
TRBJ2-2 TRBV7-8 CASSLAVAGGANTGELFF
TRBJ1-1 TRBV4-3 CASSQGAVRETEAFF
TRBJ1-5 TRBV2 CASRRGGTQPQHF
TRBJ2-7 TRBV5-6 CASSLDGYEQYF
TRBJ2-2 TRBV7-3 CASSPTKGTGELFF
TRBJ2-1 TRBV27 CASTSGLEQFF
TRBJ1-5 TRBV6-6 CASSYPWQGSNQPQHF
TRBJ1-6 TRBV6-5 CASSYSRQGRSPLHF
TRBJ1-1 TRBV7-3 CASSFRGTGGTAFF
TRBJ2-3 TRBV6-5 CASRLAGGTDTQYF
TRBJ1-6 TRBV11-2 CASRKGGNSPLHF
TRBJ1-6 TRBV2 CASMRYASSASPLHF
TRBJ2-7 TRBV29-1 CSVNRGQGYEQYF
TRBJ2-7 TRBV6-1 CASSELKEQYF
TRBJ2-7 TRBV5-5 CASSLEGTASYEQYF
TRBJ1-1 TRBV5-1 CASRSGTGGISAFF
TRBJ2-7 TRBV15 CATSTRLAGSYEQYF
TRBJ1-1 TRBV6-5 CASSLASGYTEAFF
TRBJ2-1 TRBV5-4 CASSRPGQGVDEQFF
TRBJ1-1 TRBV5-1 CASSWEGQGGTEAFF
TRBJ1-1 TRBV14 CASSQVRSQGFEAFF
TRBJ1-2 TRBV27 CASRGFYGYTF
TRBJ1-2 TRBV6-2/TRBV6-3 CASSYSTEYTF